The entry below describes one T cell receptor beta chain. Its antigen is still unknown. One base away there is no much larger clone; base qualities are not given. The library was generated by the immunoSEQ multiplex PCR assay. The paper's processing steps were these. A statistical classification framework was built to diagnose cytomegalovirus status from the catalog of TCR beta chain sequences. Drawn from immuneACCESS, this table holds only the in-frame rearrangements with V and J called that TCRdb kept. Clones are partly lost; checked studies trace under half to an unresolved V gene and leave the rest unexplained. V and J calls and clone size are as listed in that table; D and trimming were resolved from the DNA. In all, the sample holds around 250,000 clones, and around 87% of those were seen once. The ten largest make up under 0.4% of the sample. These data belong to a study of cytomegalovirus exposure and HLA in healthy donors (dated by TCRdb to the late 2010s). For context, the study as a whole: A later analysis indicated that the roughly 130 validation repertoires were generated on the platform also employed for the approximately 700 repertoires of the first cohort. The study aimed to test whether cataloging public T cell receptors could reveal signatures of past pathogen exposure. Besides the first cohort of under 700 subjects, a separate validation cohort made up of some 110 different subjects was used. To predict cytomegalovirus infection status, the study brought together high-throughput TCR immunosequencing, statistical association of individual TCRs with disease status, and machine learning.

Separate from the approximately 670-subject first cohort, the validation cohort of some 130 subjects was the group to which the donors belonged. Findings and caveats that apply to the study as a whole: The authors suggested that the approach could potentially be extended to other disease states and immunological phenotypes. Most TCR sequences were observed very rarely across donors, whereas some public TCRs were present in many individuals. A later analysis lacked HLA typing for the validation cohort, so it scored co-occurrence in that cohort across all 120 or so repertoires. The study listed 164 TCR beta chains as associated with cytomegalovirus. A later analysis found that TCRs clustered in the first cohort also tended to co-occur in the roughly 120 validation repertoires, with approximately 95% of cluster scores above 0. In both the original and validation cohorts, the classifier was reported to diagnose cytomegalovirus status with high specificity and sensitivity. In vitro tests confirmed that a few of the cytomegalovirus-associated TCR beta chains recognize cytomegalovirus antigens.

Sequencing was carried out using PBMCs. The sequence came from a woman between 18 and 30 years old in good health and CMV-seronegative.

The DNA sequence is TGTGCCAGCAGTTATCTCTCCGACAGGGTAAACACTGAAGCTTTCTTT. This translates into CASSYLSDRVNTEAFF. The V and J segments used are TRBV6-5 and TRBJ1-1; 7 central bases correspond to TRBD1. From a lookup of the germline V gene, CDR1 and CDR2 are MNHEY and SVGAGI. From cysteine to phenylalanine, the CDR3 is 16 amino acids long. Kept here is only the CDR3 DNA, which spans 48 bases and is read in frame from base 1. Trimming accounts for 3 bases at V and 2 bases at J, while the number of junction bases matched to no gene is 9.